These T cell receptor beta chains were read from a single sample in a study of shared clonotypes between healthy human individuals. Here immunoSEQ multiplex PCR was the method, and the copy in TCRdb shows in-frame clones only, minus some. The top ten hold around 0.61% of the sample, which has over a million clones, 78% seen once. Sequenced input: memory CD4+ T cells from PBMCs. These receptors were taken from a man aged 18-30 years in good health. Some clones in this sample may be carry-over from other donors' samples. Both conserved end residues are part of each CDR3. The D gene is left open where the match is weak. Clone size is stated in some rows and not others, as once, few, many or a class when expanded.

TRBV5-1	-	TRBJ2-3	TRBD2	TGCGCCAGCAGCACCGGGGGGAAAGATACGCAGTATTTT	CASSTGGKDTQYF
TRBV2	-	TRBJ2-1	-	TGTGCCAGCAGGGATTACAGGGACGGGATTGAGCAGTTCTTC	CASRDYRDGIEQFF
TRBV10-3	-	TRBJ1-1	-	TGTGCCATCAAACTTCAAGACGAGACTGAAGCTTTCTTT	CAIKLQDETEAFF
TRBV2	few	TRBJ2-3	-	TGTGCTGAGAATAAGGACAGCAGCACAGATACGCAGTATTTT	CAENKDSSTDTQYF
TRBV5-1	-	TRBJ1-2	-	TGCGCCAGCAGCTCTGGGTCCTCGAGAGCCTACTATGGCTACACCTTC	CASSSGSSRAYYGYTF
TRBV10-1	-	TRBJ2-2	-	TGCGCCAGCAGTGAGTCTCGCAGGGGAGGAACCGGGGAGCTGTTTTTT	CASSESRRGGTGELFF
TRBV2	once	TRBJ1-5	-	TGTGCCAGCAGTGAAGACAGGGAAAGCAATCAGCCCCAGCATTTT	CASSEDRESNQPQHF
TRBV5-6	-	TRBJ2-3	-	TGTGCCAGCAGCCCGACTTTACCCACAGATACGCAGTATTTT	CASSPTLPTDTQYF
TRBV10-3	-	TRBJ1-1	-	TGTGCCATCAGTGAGGCAGGGGTCACTGAAGCTTTCTTT	CAISEAGVTEAFF
TRBV6-4	-	TRBJ2-5	TRBD1	TGTGCCAGCAGTCAAGACGACAGGGGAAGTCAAGAGACCCAGTACTTC	CASSQDDRGSQETQYF
TRBV7-3	-	TRBJ2-3	TRBD2	TGTGCCAGCAGCTCAGGACTAGCGGGGACCACAGATACGCAGTATTTT	CASSSGLAGTTDTQYF
TRBV9	-	TRBJ1-2	-	TGTGCCAGCAGCGGGGGCGACGGTTTTAACTATGGCTACACCTTC	CASSGGDGFNYGYTF
TRBV29-1	-	TRBJ2-3	-	TGCAGCGTTGTCCCCCCTGGGCAGTTAGATACGCAGTATTTT	CSVVPPGQLDTQYF
TRBV2	few	TRBJ1-5	-	TGTGCCAGCAGTGAAATGGGCAGGGACAATCAGCCCCAGCATTTT	CASSEMGRDNQPQHF
TRBV21-1	-	TRBJ2-1	-	TGTGCCAGCAGCAAAGGGAAAAGGGGGACTAGCGGGAGAGGGTCCTACAATGAGCAGTTCTTC	CASSKGKRGTSGRGSYNEQFF
TRBV5-1	-	TRBJ2-1	-	TGCGCCAGCAGCTACACACTTAGCTCCTACAATGAGCAGTTCTTC	CASSYTLSSYNEQFF
TRBV5-1	few	TRBJ2-7	-	TGCGCCAGCAGCTTGGACCTAAAAGTCTACGAGCAGTACTTC	CASSLDLKVYEQYF
TRBV4-1	-	TRBJ2-7	TRBD1	TGCGCCAGCAGCCAGGCACCGACAGGGTACTACGAGCAGTACTTC	CASSQAPTGYYEQYF
TRBV28	-	TRBJ2-1	-	TGTGCCAGCAGTTTAGGGGACAATGAGCAGTTCTTC	CASSLGDNEQFF
TRBV6-5	-	TRBJ2-2	-	TGTGCCAGCAGTTACGGGGTTGACCCTCGTACCGGGGAGCTGTTTTTT	CASSYGVDPRTGELFF
TRBV27	-	TRBJ1-3	-	TGTGCCAGCAGTTTATCCAATAGATGGGGGCTTGGAAACACCATATATTTT	CASSLSNRWGLGNTIYF
TRBV28	-	TRBJ1-5	-	TGTGCCAGCAGTTTACGTTTCAGCTATAGCAATCAGCCCCAGCATTTT	CASSLRFSYSNQPQHF
TRBV25-1	-	TRBJ1-2	TRBD1	TGTGCCAGCAGTGATGCTTCGAGGGACAGCTCCTATGGCTACACCTTC	CASSDASRDSSYGYTF
TRBV7-7	-	TRBJ2-5	-	TGTGCCAGCAGCTTACAACCGGGGTCGAGTGAGCAGTACTTC	CASSLQPGSSEQYF
TRBV18	-	TRBJ1-3	-	TGTGCCAGCTCACCATTAGAGGCCCGCTCTGGAAACACCATATATTTT	CASSPLEARSGNTIYF
TRBV11-1	-	TRBJ2-3	TRBD2	TGTGCCACCACGGGAGGGCTGCTGGGCACAGATACGCAGTATTTT	CATTGGLLGTDTQYF
TRBV25-1	-	TRBJ2-3	TRBD2	TGTGCCAGCACGGGACTATACGACTCGGGGGGTACGCAGTATTTT	CASTGLYDSGGTQYF
TRBV7-9	-	TRBJ2-2	-	TGTGCCAGCACCCCCGGGGAGCTGTTTTTT	CASTPGELFF
TRBV18	-	TRBJ1-4	-	TGTGCCAGCTCACCGCTGGAATTTGAAAAACTGTTTTTT	CASSPLEFEKLFF
TRBV7-9	-	TRBJ2-7	TRBD2	TGTGCCAGCAGCTTCTCGGGGGGTACATCTTACCCCCTCGAGCAGTACTTC	CASSFSGGTSYPLEQYF
TRBV4-1	-	TRBJ2-5	-	TGCGCCAGCAGCCAAGCCCTGGGGGAGACCCAGTACTTC	CASSQALGETQYF
TRBV18	-	TRBJ2-2	-	TGTGCCAGCTCACCGCCCTCACTCGCCGGGGAGCTGTTTTTT	CASSPPSLAGELFF
TRBV18	few	TRBJ1-1	-	TGTGCCAGCTCACCAAGTCAGCTGAACACTGAAGCTTTCTTT	CASSPSQLNTEAFF
TRBV28	-	TRBJ2-7	TRBD2	TGTGCCAGCAGTATAGCGGGAGGCTCCTACGAGCAGTACTTC	CASSIAGGSYEQYF
TRBV20-1	-	TRBJ2-5	-	TGCAGTGCCGCGTACCAAGAGACCCAGTACTTC	CSAAYQETQYF
TRBV6-7	-	TRBJ1-5	-	TGTGCCAGCACCGGACGTCCACGGCCCCAGCATTTT	CASTGRPRPQHF
TRBV7-2	few	TRBJ2-7	-	TGTGCCAGCAGCACTAAATCGACAGGCTACGAGCAGTACTTC	CASSTKSTGYEQYF
TRBV2	-	TRBJ1-5	-	TGTGCCAGCCGGAAGGATACAAATCAGCCCCAGCATTTT	CASRKDTNQPQHF
TRBV7-9	-	TRBJ1-1	-	TGTGCCAGCAGCCCCCGAGGCGGAGACACTGAAGCTTTCTTT	CASSPRGGDTEAFF
TRBV10-1	-	TRBJ2-7	TRBD1	TGCGCGAACAAAGACCAGGGGGCGGGCGAGCAGTACTTC	CANKDQGAGEQYF
TRBV15	-	TRBJ2-5	-	TGTGCCACCAGCAGACCGTGGGGGAGAGAGACCCAGTACTTC	CATSRPWGRETQYF
TRBV10-3	-	TRBJ2-2	-	TGTGCCATCCGAAACTCTGGGCGTGAGTCCGGGGAGCTGTTTTTT	CAIRNSGRESGELFF
TRBV10-1	-	TRBJ2-3	TRBD1	TGCGCCAGCAGGGGACAGGGAACAGATACGCAGTATTTT	CASRGQGTDTQYF
TRBV9	-	TRBJ2-7	-	TGTGCCAGCAGCCCCCGGGACGGCTACGAGCAGTACTTC	CASSPRDGYEQYF
TRBV15	-	TRBJ2-7	-	TGTGCCACCAGCAGAGGTTGGGGGAGCTCCTACGAGCAGTACTTC	CATSRGWGSSYEQYF
TRBV15	-	TRBJ1-1	TRBD1	TGTGCCACCAGCAGAGATCCGGGCAGGGGGCTAACTGAAGCTTTCTTT	CATSRDPGRGLTEAFF
TRBV5-1	-	TRBJ2-1	-	TGCGCCAGCAGCTTGGTTAGCGGCAACAATGAGCAGTTCTTC	CASSLVSGNNEQFF